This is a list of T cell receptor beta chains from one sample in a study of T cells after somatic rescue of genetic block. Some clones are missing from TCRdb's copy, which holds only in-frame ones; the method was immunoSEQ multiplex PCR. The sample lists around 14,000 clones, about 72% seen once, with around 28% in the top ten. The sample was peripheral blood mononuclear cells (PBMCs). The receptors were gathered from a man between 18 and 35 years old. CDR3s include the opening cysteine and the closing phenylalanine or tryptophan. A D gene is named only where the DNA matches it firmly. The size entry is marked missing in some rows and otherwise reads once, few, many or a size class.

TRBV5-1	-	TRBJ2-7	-	TGCGCCAGCAGCTTGGAGGGGGGAAGGCTTCGCGAGCAGTACTTC	CASSLEGGRLREQYF
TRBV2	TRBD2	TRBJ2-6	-	TGTGCCAGCAGTACCTTGGGACTAGCCAAGAGCTCTGGGGCCAACGTCCTGACTTTC	CASSTLGLAKSSGANVLTF
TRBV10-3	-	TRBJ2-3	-	TGTGCCGGCCAAAATGACAGGAGCACAGATACGCAGTATTTT	CAGQNDRSTDTQYF
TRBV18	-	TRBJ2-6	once	TGTGCCAGCTCACCTTTGGGCAGGGCGGATGGGGCCAACGTCCTGACTTTC	CASSPLGRADGANVLTF
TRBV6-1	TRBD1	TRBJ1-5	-	TGTGCCAGCAGTGAAGTATATTGGACAGGGGGGTTTCGTGGCAATCAGCCCCAGCATTTT	CASSEVYWTGGFRGNQPQHF
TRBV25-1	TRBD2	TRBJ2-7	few	TGTGCCAGCAGTGAATGGGGAGCGGGAGGGACCTACGAGCAGTACTTC	CASSEWGAGGTYEQYF
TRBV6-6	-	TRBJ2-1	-	TGTGCCAGCAGGACGGGCAATGAGCAGTTCTTC	CASRTGNEQFF
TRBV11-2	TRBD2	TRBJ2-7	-	TGTGCCAGCAGCCCCCGGACTAGCGGGAGGGATGAGCAGTACTTC	CASSPRTSGRDEQYF
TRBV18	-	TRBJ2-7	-	TGTGCCAGCTCCCCCAAAGTTTACGAGCAGTACTTC	CASSPKVYEQYF
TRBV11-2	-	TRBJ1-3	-	TGTGCCAGCAGCTTAACCCACACTGGAAACACCATATATTTT	CASSLTHTGNTIYF
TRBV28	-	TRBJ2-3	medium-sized	TGTGCCAGCAGTTTAGGGGACCTAGCTTCTAGTACAGATACGCAGTATTTT	CASSLGDLASSTDTQYF
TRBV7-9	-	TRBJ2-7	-	TGTGCCAGCAGCTTGAACGGGGTAACCTACGAGCAGTACTTC	CASSLNGVTYEQYF
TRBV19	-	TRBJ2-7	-	TGTGCCAGTAGTATACACCCTAGTCCGGGTCCCTACGAGCAGTACTTC	CASSIHPSPGPYEQYF
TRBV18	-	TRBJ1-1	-	TGTGCCAGCTCACCGCGACGAGAAACTCGGGACACCCTGAACACTGAAGCTTTCTTT	CASSPRRETRDTLNTEAFF
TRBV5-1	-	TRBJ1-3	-	TGCGCCAGCAGTCTCTCTGGAAACACCATATATTTT	CASSLSGNTIYF
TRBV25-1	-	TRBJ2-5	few	TGTGCCAGCAGTGAATATGGGCAGCTCCAAGAGACCCAGTACTTC	CASSEYGQLQETQYF
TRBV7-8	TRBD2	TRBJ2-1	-	TGTGCCAGCAGCTTCGGACTAGCTGCCTACAATGAGCAGTTCTTC	CASSFGLAAYNEQFF
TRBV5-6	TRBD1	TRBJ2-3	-	TGTGCCAGCGTCCTACAGGGGACGCAGTATTTT	CASVLQGTQYF
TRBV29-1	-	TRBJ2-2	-	TGCAGCGTTGGAAAAGGGTACACCGGGGAGCTGTTTTTT	CSVGKGYTGELFF
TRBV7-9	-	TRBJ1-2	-	TGTGCCAGCAGCTCAAGGGGGGACACTGAAAAGTGCTACACCTTC	CASSSRGDTEKCYTF
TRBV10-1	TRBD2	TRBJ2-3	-	TGCGCCAGCAGTCTTTGGACTAGCGGCACAGATACGCAGTATTTT	CASSLWTSGTDTQYF
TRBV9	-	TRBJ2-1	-	TGTGCCAGCAGCCCCCGACGAGGTGGGGGGGCTTACAATGAGCAGTTCTTC	CASSPRRGGGAYNEQFF
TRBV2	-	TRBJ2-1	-	TGTGCCAGCAGTGTGCTAAATGAGCAGTTCTTC	CASSVLNEQFF